Below are 32 T cell receptor beta chains sequenced from a single sample in a study of T cell clones after liver transplantation. The assay was immunoSEQ multiplex PCR, and TCRdb's table has in-frame clones only and misses some. In the table there are roughly 19,000 clones, 85% to 90% of which are singletons. The sample consisted of CD8+ T cells from blood, taken around 42 months after liver transplant. Receptors originate from a human patient who received a liver transplant. Some T cells may be graft donor cells.

The genes are TRBV6-1 and TRBJ2-2, with D tentatively TRBD2 (6 bases). CDR1 and CDR2 from the germline V gene are MNHNS and SASEGT. The V end was cut by 1 base, the J end by 0 bases, with 9 bases between. The CDR3 spans 16 residues. The DNA for the CDR3 is TGTGCCAGCAGTGAAGGGACTACCTCGAACACCGGGGAGCTGTTTTTT. Its protein is CASSEGTTSNTGELFF.

V and J are TRBV4-2 and TRBJ2-1; 8 nucleotides line up with TRBD2. The CDR3 extends over 14 amino acids. Germline CDR1 and CDR2: LGHNA and YNFKEQ. With 6 bases clipped from V and 9 bases from J, the junction kept 10 bases outside the gene matches. CDR3 DNA sequence: TGTGCCAGCAGTACGGAGCGGGAGAGGGGTGAGCAGTTCTTC. Protein: CASSTERERGEQFF.

J is TRBJ2-2 and V is TRBV27; D is unclear. Deletions cut 2 bases from V and 4 bases from J, with 8 bases between. This CDR3 region has 14 residues. The germline V gene encodes CDR1 MNHEY and CDR2 SMNVEV (reference sequence). The CDR3 reads CASSLMHITGELFF. CDR3 sequence (DNA): TGTGCCAGCAGTTTAATGCACATCACCGGGGAGCTGTTTTTT.

The V call is TRBV18, the J call TRBJ2-7, with D tentatively TRBD1 or TRBD2 (7 bases each). V shed 5 bases and J shed 2 bases, with 16 bases lying between them. The CDR3 spans 15 residues. Germline CDR1 and CDR2: KGHSH and LQKENI. The DNA of the CDR3 is TGTGCCAGCTCAAGAACAGGGGAGGGGACCTACGAGCAGTACTTC. Amino acids: CASSRTGEGTYEQYF.

This sequence joins TRBV5-4 and TRBJ2-1, with a possible D match to TRBD1 (6 bases). Germline assignment: CDR1 SGHNT and CDR2 YYREEE (reference sequence). This CDR3 contains 14 residues. Trimming removed 4 bases from V and 8 bases from J, with 16 bases in between. CDR3 region: CASSASNRADEQFF. The CDR3 DNA reads as TGTGCCAGCAGCGCCAGCAACAGGGCCGATGAGCAGTTCTTC.

The chain is built from TRBV5-1 and TRBJ2-7; the match to TRBD1 covers 7 bases. The CDR3 loop spans 14 amino acids. V lost 2 bases, J lost 6 bases, and 8 bases stayed unmatched. Per the germline V gene, CDR1 is SGHRS and CDR2 is YFSETQ. The CDR3 DNA sequence: TGCGCCAGCAGCTTAGGGGGCGGAAGGATCGAGCAGTACTTC. Translation gives CASSLGGGRIEQYF.

The J gene is TRBJ2-7, the V gene TRBV19; D perhaps matches TRBD1 (6 bases). V lost 3 bases, J lost 4 bases, and 10 bases lay in between. Germline V gene sequence: CDR1 LNHDA, CDR2 SQIVND (reference sequence). The CDR3 is 13 residues long. CDR3 sequence reads: CASSMGQGYEQYF. The CDR3 DNA follows: TGTGCCAGTAGTATGGGGCAGGGGTACGAGCAGTACTTC.

The chain joins TRBV28 to TRBJ2-2; 10 nucleotides match TRBD1. The CDR3 loop spans 15 amino acids. V shed 5 bases, J shed 3 bases, and the junction held 3 bases outside the gene matches. Germline CDR1 reads MDHEN; CDR2 reads SYDVKM. The CDR3 bases are TGTGCCAGCAGTACGGGACAGGGGTACACCGGGGAGCTGTTTTTT. Protein product: CASSTGQGYTGELFF.

The chain recombines TRBV15 with TRBJ2-1; D is uncertain. V was pared by 1 base and J by 6 bases, with 10 bases between. CDR3 size: 14 residues. Germline V lookup: CDR1 LNHNV, CDR2 YYDKDF (reference sequence). The CDR3 DNA reads TGTGCCACCAGCAGAGGGACCGCCTCCAATGAGCAGTTCTTC. Its translation is CATSRGTASNEQFF. The entire variable domain, with the rest obtained from reference TRBV15 and TRBJ2-1, is as follows: DAMVIQNPRYQVTQFGKPVTLSCSQTLNHNVMYWYQQKSSQAPKLLFHYYDKDFNNEADTPDNFQSRRPNTSFCFLDIRSPGLGDTAMYLCATSRGTASNEQFFGPGTRLTVL.

The chain employs TRBV5-4 and TRBJ1-2; D not resolved. The V end lost 4 bases, the J end lost 6 bases, and 10 bases lay between the germline ends. The germline gives CDR1 SGHNT, CDR2 YYREEE (reference sequence). This CDR3 has 12 residues. The CDR3 sequence: CASSIPSDGYTF. The CDR3 DNA follows: TGTGCCAGCAGCATCCCCTCAGATGGCTACACCTTC.

The chain couples TRBV28 to TRBJ2-1; a weak D match, TRBD2 (5 bases). The CDR3 is made up of 13 amino acids. CDR1 is MDHEN and CDR2 is SYDVKM in the germline V gene. V shed 10 bases and J shed 2 bases, with 12 bases lying between them. The CDR3 DNA reads as TGTGCCACCGGGGTGGGCCCCTACAATGAGCAGTTCTTC. Encoded protein: CATGVGPYNEQFF.

The V gene is TRBV9, the J gene TRBJ1-1, with a weak D call TRBD1 (5 bases). V lost 1 base, J lost 1 base, and 5 bases lay in between. Germline CDR1 and CDR2: SGDLS and YYNGEE. This CDR3 has 13 amino acids. CDR3 coding DNA: TGTGCCAGCAGCGTAAGGGGGAACACTGAAGCTTTCTTT. It encodes CASSVRGNTEAFF.

The chain couples TRBV2 to TRBJ2-3; 12 bases line up with TRBD2. The V and J ends lost 6 bases and 2 bases, in that order; junction bases with no gene match: 18. Germline V lookup: CDR1 SNHLY, CDR2 FYNNEI. This CDR3 comprises 20 residues. This chain's CDR3 is CASRDVLGLAGTLYTDTQYF. The CDR3 region has the DNA TGTGCCAGCAGGGACGTCTTAGGACTAGCGGGAACCTTATACACAGATACGCAGTATTTT.

V usage is TRBV28 and J usage is TRBJ2-7; possible D gene TRBD1, 6 bases. In germline, CDR1 is MDHEN, CDR2 SYDVKM. The CDR3 has 14 residues. V lost 2 bases to trimming and J lost 3 bases, with 11 bases between them. The CDR3 region has the DNA TGTGCCAGCAGTTTAACAGGGCCTAACTACGAGCAGTACTTC. Its protein is CASSLTGPNYEQYF.

The chain recombines TRBV27 with TRBJ2-7; weak D call: TRBD1 (5 bases). This CDR3 has 13 amino acids. CDR1 is MNHEY, CDR2 SMNVEV, per germline (reference sequence). The V end was cut by 2 bases, the J end by 5 bases, with 10 bases between. The CDR3 spells CASSLAGQNEQYF. The CDR3 DNA reads TGTGCCAGCAGTTTAGCAGGGCAAAACGAGCAGTACTTC.

The chain employs TRBV6-5 and TRBJ2-7; 8 positions match TRBD1. Looked up from germline, CDR1 is MNHEY and CDR2 is SVGAGI. After removal of 4 bases from V and 6 bases from J, the junction contained 8 bases not matched to a gene. This CDR3 contains 14 residues. The CDR3 loop reads CASSLTGDTGEQYF. The CDR3 DNA sequence: TGTGCCAGCAGTTTGACAGGGGATACCGGCGAGCAGTACTTC.

The chain couples TRBV30 to TRBJ2-1; D unclear. The CDR3 is made up of 14 amino acids. Looked up from germline, CDR1 is GTSNPN and CDR2 is SVGIG (reference sequence). Trimming stripped 1 base from V and 0 bases from J, with 7 bases between. The CDR3 reads CAWSETVSYNEQFF. The CDR3 DNA follows: TGTGCCTGGAGTGAAACAGTCTCCTACAATGAGCAGTTCTTC.

The rearrangement links TRBV9 to TRBJ2-7, with D possibly TRBD2 on 6 matching bases. CDR1 and CDR2 (germline): SGDLS, YYNGEE. Trimming removed 2 bases at V and 5 bases at J, with 17 bases between. The CDR3 runs 15 residues. CDR3 sequence: CASSVGLLSVDEQYF. The CDR3 DNA follows: TGTGCCAGCAGCGTGGGACTTCTCTCTGTAGACGAGCAGTACTTC. Using reference TRBV9 and TRBJ2-7 for the parts outside the CDR3, the full variable domain is DSGVTQTPKHLITATGQRVTLRCSPRSGDLSVYWYQQSLDQGLQFLIQYYNGEERAKGNILERFSAQQFPDLHSELNLSSLELGDSALYFCASSVGLLSVDEQYFGPGTRLTVT.

The rearrangement uses TRBV5-6 and TRBJ2-3, with 7 bases matching TRBD2. CDR3 length: 17 amino acids. J lost 4 bases, V lost 4 bases, and 15 bases had no gene match. Germline loops: CDR1 SGHDT, CDR2 YYEEEE. The DNA for the CDR3 is TGTGCCAGCAGCCCGGCTTGGCGGGAGAATTTACCAGATACGCAGTATTTT. Amino acids: CASSPAWRENLPDTQYF.

The V and J genes are TRBV5-1 and TRBJ2-7, with TRBD1 identical over 9 bases. This CDR3 comprises 15 residues. V lost 3 bases and J lost 2; bases outside the gene matches: 6. Germline V gene lookup returns CDR1 SGHRS and CDR2 YFSETQ. The CDR3 DNA sequence: TGCGCCAGCAGCTACGGGACAGGGTTTACCTACGAGCAGTACTTC. Residues: CASSYGTGFTYEQYF.

The chain is built from TRBV19 and TRBJ1-1, with D possibly TRBD1 on 5 matching bases. The germline gives CDR1 LNHDA, CDR2 SQIVND (reference sequence). This CDR3 is 12 amino acids long. The V end was cut by 9 bases, the J end by 7 bases, with 15 bases between. CDR3 loop: CARTRVADEAFF. The CDR3 nucleotides read TGTGCCAGAACCAGGGTAGCGGATGAAGCTTTCTTT.

The CDR3 region has the DNA TGTGCCAGCAGCTCGGTTGCGGCCGCTACCTACGAGCAGTACTTC. Amino acid sequence: CASSSVAAATYEQYF. The rearrangement uses TRBV7-9 and TRBJ2-7; D remains unclear. The CDR3 consists of 15 residues. Germline assignment: CDR1 SEHNR and CDR2 FQNEAQ (reference sequence). V was clipped by 4 bases and J by 2 bases, with 15 bases between them.

The J gene is TRBJ2-5, the V gene TRBV4-1, with D perhaps matching TRBD1 (6 bases). The CDR3 consists of 14 residues. Germline CDR1 and CDR2: MGHRA and YSYEKL. The V end was cut by 8 bases, the J end by 0 bases, with 13 bases between. The CDR3 DNA reads TGCGCCAGCCGGTTGGACAGAAACCAAGAGACCCAGTACTTC. It translates to CASRLDRNQETQYF.

The V call is TRBV11-2, the J call TRBJ1-5; D unclear. Deletions cut 0 bases from V and 6 bases from J, with 9 bases between. This CDR3 spans 14 amino acids. Germline CDR1 reads SGHAT; CDR2 reads FQNNGV. This CDR3 is CASSLEGYSQPQHF. DNA of the CDR3: TGTGCCAGCAGCTTAGAGGGGTACAGTCAGCCCCAGCATTTT.

This clone occurred once. The chain recombines TRBV27 with TRBJ2-7, with D tentatively TRBD1 or TRBD2 (5 bases each). V shed 3 bases and J shed 3 bases, with 9 bases lying between them. The V gene's germline CDR1 is MNHEY and CDR2 SMNVEV (reference sequence). CDR3 size: 13 residues. CDR3 coding DNA: TGTGCCAGCAGTTTGGGGACCCACTACGAGCAGTACTTC. Its protein product is CASSLGTHYEQYF.

Worth noting for this clone: This CDR3 is also generated by other DNA sequences in the sample. The chain employs TRBV11-2 and TRBJ2-3; D not resolved. The length of the CDR3 is 13 residues. Trimming shortened V by 1 base and J by 1 base, and 3 bases separated the two germline ends. The V gene's germline CDR1 is SGHAT and CDR2 FQNNGV. CDR3 sequence: CASSLVRTDTQYF. The DNA for the CDR3 is TGTGCCAGCAGCTTAGTTCGCACAGATACGCAGTATTTT.

Only a few counts were recorded for this clone. J is TRBJ2-7 and V is TRBV19, with TRBD1 matching over 7 bases. Germline loops: CDR1 LNHDA, CDR2 SQIVND (reference sequence). This CDR3 comprises 13 residues. V was pared by 5 bases and J by 3 bases, with 4 bases of the junction left unmatched. DNA for the CDR3: TGTGCCAGTAGTCCCGGGACAGACTACGAGCAGTACTTC. Translated: CASSPGTDYEQYF.

V gene TRBV2 combines with J gene TRBJ2-7; the D gene is possibly TRBD1 (5 bases). V lost 10 bases and J 2 bases, leaving 15 bases between the germline ends. In germline, CDR1 is SNHLY, CDR2 FYNNEI. The CDR3 runs 13 residues. The CDR3 is CATQTASTYEQYF. CDR3 DNA: TGTGCCACCCAGACAGCATCCACCTACGAGCAGTACTTC.

This chain joins TRBV7-9 and TRBJ2-7; a possible D gene is TRBD2 (6 bases). V was clipped by 7 bases and J by 2 bases, with 15 bases between them. Germline assignment: CDR1 SEHNR and CDR2 FQNEAQ (reference sequence). CDR3 size: 14 residues. The CDR3 region is CASIPGVAPYEQYF. CDR3 bases: TGTGCCAGCATCCCGGGGGTAGCCCCCTACGAGCAGTACTTC.

The chain employs TRBV9 and TRBJ2-3; TRBD2 is a possible D gene (6 bases). Germline V gene data show CDR1 as SGDLS and CDR2 as YYNGEE. V lost 5 bases, J lost 2 bases, and 15 bases lay in between. CDR3 size: 15 residues. The CDR3 DNA follows: TGTGCCAGCAGAGAGGGACTTTCCTACACAGATACGCAGTATTTT. Translation: CASREGLSYTDTQYF. Combining the CDR3 with reference TRBV9 and TRBJ2-3 gives the whole variable domain DSGVTQTPKHLITATGQRVTLRCSPRSGDLSVYWYQQSLDQGLQFLIQYYNGEERAKGNILERFSAQQFPDLHSELNLSSLELGDSALYFCASREGLSYTDTQYFGPGTRLTVL.

The chain couples TRBV28 to TRBJ2-3; D remains ambiguous. V was cut by 3 bases and J by 3 bases, with 13 bases left in between. The CDR3 contains 15 residues. Per germline, CDR1 MDHEN and CDR2 SYDVKM. The CDR3 loop is CASSFLKYLTDTQYF. The CDR3 bases are TGTGCCAGCAGTTTCTTGAAGTACCTGACAGATACGCAGTATTTT.

The chain is built from TRBV4-2 and TRBJ2-1, with 11 bases fitting TRBD2. The V gene end was trimmed by 1 base and the J gene end by 4 bases; junction bases not matched to a gene: 0. CDR3 length equals 15 residues. Germline loops: CDR1 LGHNA, CDR2 YNFKEQ. CDR3 protein: CASSQGLAGYNEQFF. As DNA, the CDR3 is TGTGCCAGCAGCCAAGGACTAGCGGGATACAATGAGCAGTTCTTC.